The clone carrying this T cell receptor (beta chain) is medium-sized (0.01 to 0.1%). The sample belongs to a study of sequential checkpoint blockade in melanoma. Overall study: Arm A got nivolumab then ipilimumab; arm B the reverse, 1:1. Maintenance nivolumab came after either treatment sequence. Roughly 22 patients had matched tumor biopsies before treatment and at week 13 after nivolumab or ipilimumab alone.

Germline V gene data show CDR1 as SGHNT and CDR2 as YENEEA. This CDR3 contains 14 residues. The J segment lost 2 bases and the V segment lost 8 bases, leaving 6 bases of the junction unmatched. Treatment noted: randomized to nivolumab then ipilimumab (arm A) or the reverse (arm B). None of the patients previously received DNA-damaging chemotherapy. Only in-frame clones appear in the TCRdb table, and some are missing; sequencing was by immunoSEQ multiplex PCR. The table shows 4,000 or so clones, with about 20% occurring only once. This sequence joins TRBV11-3 and TRBJ2-7; 10 bases are shared with TRBD2. This clonotype originated in a human donor with melanoma. The source material was tumor tissue (inferred from file names), sampled from a patient given nivolumab and ipilimumab in sequence. DNA of the CDR3: TGTGCCAGCGCCGACACTAGCGGGGCCTACGAGCAGTACTTC. Translated: CASADTSGAYEQYF.